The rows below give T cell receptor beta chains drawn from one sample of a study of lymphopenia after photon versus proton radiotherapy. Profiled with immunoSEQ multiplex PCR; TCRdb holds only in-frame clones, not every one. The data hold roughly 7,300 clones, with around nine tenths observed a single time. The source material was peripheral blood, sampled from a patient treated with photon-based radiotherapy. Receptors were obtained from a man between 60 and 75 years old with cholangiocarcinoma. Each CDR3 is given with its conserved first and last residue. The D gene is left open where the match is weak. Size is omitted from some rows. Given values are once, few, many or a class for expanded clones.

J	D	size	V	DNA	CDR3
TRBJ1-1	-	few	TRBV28	TGTGCCAGCAGTTTCCGAGGAACTGAAGCTTTCTTT	CASSFRGTEAFF
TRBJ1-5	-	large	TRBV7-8	TGTGCCAGCAGCTTAGCGTTCGCAGGTAGCAATCAGCCCCAGCATTTT	CASSLAFAGSNQPQHF
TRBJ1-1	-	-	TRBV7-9	TGTGCCAGCAGCTTAGGTCTCGGAAGCACTGAAGCTTTCTTT	CASSLGLGSTEAFF
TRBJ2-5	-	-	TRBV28	TGTGCCAGCAGTTTATTCCAGGGGTTACAGACCCAGTACTTC	CASSLFQGLQTQYF
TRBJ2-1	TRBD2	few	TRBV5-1	TGCGCCAGCAGCTTGGGAGCTAGCGGGGGGTCTGAGCAGTTCTTC	CASSLGASGGSEQFF
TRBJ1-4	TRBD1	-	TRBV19	TGTGCCAGTAGCCGCCGTCGGGGACAGGGAAGTAATGAAAAACTGTTTTTT	CASSRRRGQGSNEKLFF
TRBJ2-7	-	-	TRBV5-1	TGCGCCAGCAGCAAGGGGCAGGGTAGGGCCTACGAGCAGTACTTC	CASSKGQGRAYEQYF
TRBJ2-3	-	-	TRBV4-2	TGTGCCAGCAGCCCTGCGGGACTGCAGCCAGATACGCAGTATTTT	CASSPAGLQPDTQYF
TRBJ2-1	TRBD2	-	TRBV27	TGTGCCAGCAGTTTATCGAAGCGGGAAATAGGACTAGCGGGAGTTGACAATGAGCAGTTCTTC	CASSLSKREIGLAGVDNEQFF
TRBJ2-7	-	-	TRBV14	TGTGCCAGCAGTCAGGGGCTTAACTACGAGCAGTACTTC	CASSQGLNYEQYF
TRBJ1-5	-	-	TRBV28	TGTGCCAGCAGGCCGACAGGCCCCAATCAGCCCCAGCATTTT	CASRPTGPNQPQHF
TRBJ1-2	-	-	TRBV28	TGTGCCAGCAGTACCTGGGGGGGTCCAGCTAACTATGGCTACACCTTC	CASSTWGGPANYGYTF
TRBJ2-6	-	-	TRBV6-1	TGTGCCAGCAGTGAGTTCTGGGCAGAGGGGGCCAACGTCCTGACTTTC	CASSEFWAEGANVLTF
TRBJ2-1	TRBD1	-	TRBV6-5	TGTGCCAGCAGTTACGGGCAGGGGGCGCATAATGAGCAGTTCTTC	CASSYGQGAHNEQFF
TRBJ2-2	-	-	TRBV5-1	TGCGCCAGCAGCCCCGGAGGGGATAACACCGGGGAGCTGTTTTTT	CASSPGGDNTGELFF
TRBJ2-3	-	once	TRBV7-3	TGTGCCAGCAGCCTACTATCACAGGAGGTTACAGATACGCAGTATTTT	CASSLLSQEVTDTQYF
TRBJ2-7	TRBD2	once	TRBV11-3	TGTGCCAGCGGGAGGGGTTACGAGCAGTACTTC	CASGRGYEQYF
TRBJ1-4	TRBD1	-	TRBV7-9	TGTGCCAGCAGCTTAGGCTCTGGACAGGGGGCGGTTGAAAAACTGTTTTTT	CASSLGSGQGAVEKLFF
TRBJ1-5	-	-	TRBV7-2	TGTGCCAGCAGCTCGGTTCCGGGGAGCAATCAGCCCCAGCATTTT	CASSSVPGSNQPQHF
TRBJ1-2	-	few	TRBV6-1	TGTGCCAGCAGTGAAAGGTGGCTTTATGGCTACACCTTC	CASSERWLYGYTF
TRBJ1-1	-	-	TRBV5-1	TGCGCCAGCAGCTTTGGCCTGAAGAACACTGAAGCTTTCTTT	CASSFGLKNTEAFF
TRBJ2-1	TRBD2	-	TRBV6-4	TGTGCCAGCAGCCGGGGGGGATTCGGGACTGGTAATGAGCAGTTCTTC	CASSRGGFGTGNEQFF
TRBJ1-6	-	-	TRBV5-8	TGTGCCAGCAGCTTGGTATTCGCCAGCGTCGGCTATAATTCACCCCTCCACTTT	CASSLVFASVGYNSPLHF
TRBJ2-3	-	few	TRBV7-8	TGTGCCAGCAGCTTTAGCACAGATACGCAGTATTTT	CASSFSTDTQYF
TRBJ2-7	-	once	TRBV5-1	TGCGCCAGCAGCGGGTCGGAGCTTAGCTCCTACGAGCAGTACTTC	CASSGSELSSYEQYF
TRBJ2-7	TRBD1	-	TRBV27	TGTGCCAGCAGTCCGGCCGGGACAGGGTACCACGAGCAGTACTTC	CASSPAGTGYHEQYF
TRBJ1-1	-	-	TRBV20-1	TGCAGTGTTCGAGTGAACACTGAAGCTTTCTTT	CSVRVNTEAFF
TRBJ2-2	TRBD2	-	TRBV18	TGTGCCAGCTCACCTGCGGGAGGGCCGCCCGGGGAGCTGTTTTTT	CASSPAGGPPGELFF
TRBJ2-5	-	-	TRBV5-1	TGCGCCAGCAGCTTGACTAGTCGGGAGACCCAGTACTTC	CASSLTSRETQYF
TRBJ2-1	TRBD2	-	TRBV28	TGTGCCAGCAGTTTTGAGACTAGCCTAGGCAATGAGCAGTTCTTC	CASSFETSLGNEQFF
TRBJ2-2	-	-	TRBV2	TGTGCCAGCAGTAGGGATACAGGGACCGGGGAGCTGTTTTTT	CASSRDTGTGELFF
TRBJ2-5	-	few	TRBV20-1	TGCAGTGCTCAGGATCAAGAGACCCAGTACTTC	CSAQDQETQYF
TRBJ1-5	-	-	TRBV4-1	TGCGCCAGCAGCCAAGAAGGGGGGGGTCGCAATCAGCCCCAGCATTTT	CASSQEGGGRNQPQHF
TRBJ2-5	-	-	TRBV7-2	TGTGCCAGCAGCTTAGGGGCAGGGTCAGAGACCCAGTACTTC	CASSLGAGSETQYF
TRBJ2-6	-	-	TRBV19	TGTGCCAGTACTGGGGTGGGGCTGATAAGGTCTGGGGCCAACGTCCTGACTTTC	CASTGVGLIRSGANVLTF
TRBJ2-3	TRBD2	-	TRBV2	TGTGCCAGCATGGGATCCCTAGCGGCCCTAGGTACGCAGTATTTT	CASMGSLAALGTQYF
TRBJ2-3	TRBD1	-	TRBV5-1	TGCGCCAGCAGCTCGACAGACAGGGGAGGCACAGATACGCAGTATTTT	CASSSTDRGGTDTQYF
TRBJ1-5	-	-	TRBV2	TGTGCCAGCAGTTCGGACGGACAGCCCCAGCATTTT	CASSSDGQPQHF
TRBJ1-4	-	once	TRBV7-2	TGTGCCAGCAGAGCCGGGCCTTATGAAAAACTGTTTTTT	CASRAGPYEKLFF
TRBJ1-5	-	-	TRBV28	TGTGCCAGCAGTCGCAGGGCTCAGCCCCAGCATTTT	CASSRRAQPQHF
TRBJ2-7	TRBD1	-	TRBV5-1	TGCGCCAGCAGCCAGGACAGGGGGACCTACGAGCAGTACTTC	CASSQDRGTYEQYF
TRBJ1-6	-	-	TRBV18	TGTGCCAGCTCACCCAGGGGTGCGGAAAATTCACCCCTCCACTTT	CASSPRGAENSPLHF
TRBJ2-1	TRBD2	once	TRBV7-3	TGTGCCAGCAGCTTAAGCGGGGGGTTCTACAATGAGCAGTTCTTC	CASSLSGGFYNEQFF
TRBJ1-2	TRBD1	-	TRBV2	TGTGCCAGCAGACCCAGGGGGCGTTCTGGCTACACCTTC	CASRPRGRSGYTF
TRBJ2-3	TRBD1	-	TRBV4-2	TGTGCCAGCAGCCAAGATCAGGGACAGGGGGCAGATACGCAGTATTTT	CASSQDQGQGADTQYF
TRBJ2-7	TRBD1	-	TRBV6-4	TGTGCCAGCAGTGAAACTAACAGGGGGGAGCAGTACTTC	CASSETNRGEQYF
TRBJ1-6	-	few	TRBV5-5	TGTGCCAGCAGCTTGGTTGGTGACGGAAACGATTCACCCCTCCACTTT	CASSLVGDGNDSPLHF
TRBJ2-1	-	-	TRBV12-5	TGTGCTAGTGGTTTGGTAATTCCGACTAGTAGACAGTCCTACAATGAGCAGTTCTTC	CASGLVIPTSRQSYNEQFF
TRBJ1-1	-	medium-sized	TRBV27	TGTGCCAGCAGTTCTATTCGGGGGTTTAGCGGAACCACTGAAGCTTTCTTT	CASSSIRGFSGTTEAFF
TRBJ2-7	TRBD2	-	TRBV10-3	TGTGCCACCATAGGGGACACTAGCGGGAGCGACGAGCAGTACTTC	CATIGDTSGSDEQYF
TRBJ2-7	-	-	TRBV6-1	TGTGCCAGCAGTGAATGGGCAGGGAGGAACTACGAGCAGTACTTC	CASSEWAGRNYEQYF
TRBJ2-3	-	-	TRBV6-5	TGTGCCAGCAGTTACTCGGGATCGGTGACAGATACGCAGTATTTT	CASSYSGSVTDTQYF
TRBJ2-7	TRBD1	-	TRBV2	TGTGCCAGCAGGGGGACAGGGATCTCCTACGAGCAGTACTTC	CASRGTGISYEQYF
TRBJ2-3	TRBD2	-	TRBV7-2	TGTGCCAGCAGCCCGGGAGCGGGGGGGGGCACAGATACGCAGTATTTT	CASSPGAGGGTDTQYF